Given below is one TCR beta chain in context. As yet, its antigen is unknown. Germline loops: CDR1 SGHTA, CDR2 FQGNSA. The CDR3 covers 14 residues. The V and J ends lost 5 bases and 3 bases respectively, with 14 bases between them. Sequenced by immunoSEQ multiplex PCR; TCRdb stores in-frame clones only, minus some. Here the sample spans about 98,000 clones, roughly 87% being singletons. The sample originates from a study of cytomegalovirus exposure and HLA in healthy donors. Study-level findings and limits: Cytomegalovirus-associated status was assigned to 150 or so TCR beta chains. Reportedly, cytomegalovirus status was diagnosed with high sensitivity and specificity.

The receptor was derived from a man aged 18 to 30 in good health and CMV-seropositive. Sequencing was done on a sample of PBMCs. This chain connects TRBV7-2 to TRBJ2-7; tentative D call: TRBD1 (7 bases). As DNA, the CDR3 is TGTGCCAGCAGCGCGGGACAGTCCTTCTACGAGCAGTACTTC. Translating gives CASSAGQSFYEQYF. Full variable domain (rest looked up from reference TRBV7-2 and TRBJ2-7): GAGVSQSPSNKVTEKGKDVELRCDPISGHTALYWYRQSLGQGLEFLIYFQGNSAPDKSGLPSDRFSAERTGGSVSTLTIQRTQQEDSAVYLCASSAGQSFYEQYFGPGTRLTVT.